This TCR beta chain was sequenced for a study of T cell responses to AZD1222 COVID-19 vaccine. Study-level points and caveats: It was only a handful of AZD1222 recipients who were seropositive at baseline.

Germline loops: CDR1 LGHDT, CDR2 YNNKEL (reference sequence). The V and J ends lost 2 bases and 0 bases respectively, with 10 bases between them. CDR3 length equals 16 residues. It was second doses at about 4 or about 12 weeks that were pooled. Libraries were prepared by immunoSEQ multiplex PCR; TCRdb keeps only in-frame clonotypes and omits some of them. The data hold 150,000 or so clones, with 91% observed a single time. On this clone: The antigen is unknown.

This sequence was found in an adult who received the AZD1222 COVID-19 vaccine. The sample was peripheral blood, taken 28 days after the second AZD1222 dose. J is TRBJ2-2 and V is TRBV3-1 (or the pseudogene TRBV3-2), with D unclear. The DNA of the CDR3 is TGTGCCAGCAGCCAACGGCCATCAGCGAACACCGGGGAGCTGTTTTTT. This encodes CASSQRPSANTGELFF.